This T cell receptor beta chain originates from a study of immune cell composition in non-small cell lung cancer (dated by TCRdb to 2015 to 2018). Turning to the overall study: Histologic subtype, mostly lung adenocarcinoma or squamous cell carcinoma, was determined with H&E together with p63, CK5, Napsin A and TTF-1 immunohistochemistry. Using Adaptive Biotechnologies, the researchers ran TCR-beta sequencing on approximately 37 paired NSCLC tumour and non-adjacent lung specimens, along with about two dozen tumour-only specimens. Supplementary cohort #1, 10 lung adenocarcinoma cases, had paired tumour/lung TCR-beta sequencing and TIL populations generated to assess tumour reactivity. A few tumour specimens with TCR-beta data were of rare histological subtypes and were excluded from the subtype comparisons. Study-wide conclusions, independent of this receptor: The reactivity cohort was only about nine cases, and tumour-reactive clones were not shown to share sequences with the dominant in vivo tumour-associated clones. Smoking pack-years did not significantly correlate with tumour TCR-beta clonality. Across under 12 adenocarcinoma cases, the maximal tumour-associated clone frequency showed a strong correlation with TIL tumour reactivity, but overall clonality showed no such correlation. Tumour-associated clones >0.5% were found in nearly half of NSCLC cases, namely in roughly 30% of adenocarcinomas versus 75% of squamous carcinomas.

Normal lung samples came from the same patient and consisted of non-adjacent lung tissue collected as far from the tumour as possible, at a distance of at least 3 cm. Frozen aliquots of unsorted single-cell suspensions were used for genomic DNA extraction with the QIAamp DNA kit. Tissues arrived within 2 hours of resection and were immediately processed into single-cell suspensions. Tissue was mechanically dissociated and enzymatically digested with DNase I, collagenase I and hyaluronidase for approximately 32 minutes at 37 °C, then filtered and RBC-lysed. The junction carries 9 bases between V and J, which are trimmed by 6 bases and 1 base respectively. The CDR3 goes from the cysteine to the phenylalanine over 13 residues. Only the CDR3 region is kept as DNA, spanning 39 bases read in frame from base 1. CDR1 and CDR2 are drawn from the germline V gene: MGHDK, SYGVNS. TCR-beta CDR3 regions were amplified from genomic DNA by a two-step multiplex PCR, with the second step adding Illumina-compatible adaptors. As a commercial immunoSEQ service, TCR-beta immunosequencing was carried out on an Illumina platform. The study's processing was this. Two measures summarised the repertoires: productive clonality, and Top 10 Clones, meaning the percentage of T-cell templates coming from the ten most frequent sequences. Values for productive clonality spanned 0 to 1, where a value of 1 indicated a monoclonal population. Tumour-associated clones were defined as sequences comprising at least 0.1% of tumour T-cell templates but absent from matched non-adjacent lung, identified via log10 scatter plots. Two-group comparisons used Student's t-tests, stages used ANOVA, and relationships used linear regression, analysed in GraphPad Prism7 and R. TCRdb retrieved this table from immuneACCESS and kept in-frame rearrangements only. Not all clones are present; in checked studies, unresolved V genes account for under half, and no reason is known for the remainder. That table gives V, J and clone size, and the DNA gave D and trimming. This sample lists more than 15,000 clones; 77% were detected once. Of the sample, 9.8% falls within the top ten clones.

With respect to this clone: The antigen it recognizes is unknown. No base quality values were provided; no much bigger clone lies one nucleotide off.

Another study also made use of these data, one on CD4 T cells in lung cancer. From that second study: The study screened blood T cells of NSCLC patients for responses to candidate mutation-encoded neoepitopes and isolated neoantigen-specific CD4+ T-cell clones and TCRs. Tumor and non-adjacent lung tissue came from a few patients undergoing curative-intent resections for stage I-III non-small cell lung cancer. Lung adenocarcinoma or squamous cell carcinoma was present in the resected patients, who were aged 60 to 69 at blood donation and were mostly former smokers. Treatments received by the patients before blood donation included platinum chemotherapy, and some patients received nivolumab or pembrolizumab. Some responses derived from blood might reflect in vitro priming of naive T cells or cross-reactivity instead of memory responses to the cancer. The frequency of neoantigen-specific clonotypes in tumor resections, non-adjacent lung and cultured T-cell products was followed using TCRB deep sequencing. TCRB sequence data were analyzed using the kit provider's software, and tumor enrichment of clonotype templates was assessed with Fisher's exact test.

This receptor was obtained from a human donor with non-small cell lung cancer. Rearrangement joined TRBV25-1 to TRBJ1-1, with the D gene call left open. Sequenced: non-adjacent lung tissue. The CDR3: CASRRQTNTEAFF. The DNA sequence is given as TGTGCCAGCAGAAGACAAACGAACACTGAAGCTTTCTTT.